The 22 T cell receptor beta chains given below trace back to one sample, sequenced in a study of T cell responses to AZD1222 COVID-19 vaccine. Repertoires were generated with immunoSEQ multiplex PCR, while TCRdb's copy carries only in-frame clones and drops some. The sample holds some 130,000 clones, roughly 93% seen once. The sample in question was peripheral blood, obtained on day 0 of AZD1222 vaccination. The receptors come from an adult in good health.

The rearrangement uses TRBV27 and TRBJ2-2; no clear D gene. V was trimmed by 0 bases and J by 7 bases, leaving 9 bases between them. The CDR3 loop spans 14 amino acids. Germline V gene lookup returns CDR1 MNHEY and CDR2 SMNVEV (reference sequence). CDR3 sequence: CASSLSNYLGELFF. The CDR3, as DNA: TGTGCCAGCAGTTTATCGAATTACCTCGGGGAGCTGTTTTTT.

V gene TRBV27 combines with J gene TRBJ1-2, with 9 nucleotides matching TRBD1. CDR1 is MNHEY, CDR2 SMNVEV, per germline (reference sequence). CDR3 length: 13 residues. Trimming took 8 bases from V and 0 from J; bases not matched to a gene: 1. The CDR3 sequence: CASGDRANYGYTF. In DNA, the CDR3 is TGTGCCAGCGGGGACAGGGCTAACTATGGCTACACCTTC.

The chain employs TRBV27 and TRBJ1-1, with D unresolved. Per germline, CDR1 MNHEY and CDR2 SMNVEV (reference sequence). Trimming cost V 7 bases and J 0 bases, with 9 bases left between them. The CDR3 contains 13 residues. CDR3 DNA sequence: TGTGCCAGCAAAGACACTTTGAACACTGAAGCTTTCTTT. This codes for CASKDTLNTEAFF.

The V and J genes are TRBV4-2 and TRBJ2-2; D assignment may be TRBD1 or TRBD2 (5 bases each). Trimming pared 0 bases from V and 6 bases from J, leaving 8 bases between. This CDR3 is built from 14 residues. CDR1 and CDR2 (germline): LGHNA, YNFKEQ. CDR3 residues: CASSQDGDAGELFF. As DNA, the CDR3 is TGTGCCAGCAGCCAAGACGGGGACGCCGGGGAGCTGTTTTTT.

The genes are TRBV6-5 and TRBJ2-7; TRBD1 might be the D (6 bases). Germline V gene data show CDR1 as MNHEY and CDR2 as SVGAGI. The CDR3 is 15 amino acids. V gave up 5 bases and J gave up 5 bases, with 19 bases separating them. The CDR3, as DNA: TGTGCCAGCAGTACCCTACTCGCGACAGGCCACGAGCAGTACTTC. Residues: CASSTLLATGHEQYF.

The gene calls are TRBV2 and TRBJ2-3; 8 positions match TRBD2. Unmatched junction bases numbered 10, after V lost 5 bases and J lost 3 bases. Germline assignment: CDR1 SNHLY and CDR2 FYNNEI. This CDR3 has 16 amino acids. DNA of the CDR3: TGTGCCAGCAGTAATTTATCGGGGGGGAGGACAGATACGCAGTATTTT. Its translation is CASSNLSGGRTDTQYF.

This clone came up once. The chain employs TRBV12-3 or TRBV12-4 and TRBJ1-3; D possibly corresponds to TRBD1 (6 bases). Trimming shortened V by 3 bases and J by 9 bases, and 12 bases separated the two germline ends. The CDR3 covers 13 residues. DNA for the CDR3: TGTGCCAGCAGTTTTGGGACACTGAGCACCATATATTTT. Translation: CASSFGTLSTIYF.

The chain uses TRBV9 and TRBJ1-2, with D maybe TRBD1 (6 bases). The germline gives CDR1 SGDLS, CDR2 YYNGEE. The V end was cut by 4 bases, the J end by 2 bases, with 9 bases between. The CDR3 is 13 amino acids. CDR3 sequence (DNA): TGTGCCAGCAGCCCAGGGGCCAACTATGGCTACACCTTC. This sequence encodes CASSPGANYGYTF.

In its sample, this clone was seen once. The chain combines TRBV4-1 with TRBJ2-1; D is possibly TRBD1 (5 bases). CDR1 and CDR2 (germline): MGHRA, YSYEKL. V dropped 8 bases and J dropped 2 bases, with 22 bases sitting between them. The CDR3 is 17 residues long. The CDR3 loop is CASRQTITLSAYNEQFF. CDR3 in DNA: TGCGCCAGCCGACAGACAATTACCCTGAGCGCCTACAATGAGCAGTTCTTC.

CDR3 DNA sequence: TGTGCCAGCAGATATACTTGGACAGGGGAGATGGAAGCTTTCTTT. Residues: CASRYTWTGEMEAFF. The V call is TRBV6-5, the J call TRBJ1-1; the match to TRBD1 covers 9 bases. The CDR3 has 15 residues. V lost 6 bases to trimming and J lost 8 bases; unmatched junction nucleotides: 13. Germline CDR1 reads MNHEY; CDR2 reads SVGAGI.

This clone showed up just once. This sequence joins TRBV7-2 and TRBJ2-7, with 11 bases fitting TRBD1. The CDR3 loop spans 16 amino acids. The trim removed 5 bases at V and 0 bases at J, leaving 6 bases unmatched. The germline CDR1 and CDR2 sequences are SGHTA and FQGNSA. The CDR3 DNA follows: TGTGCCAGCAGCCCCCAGGGGACAGGGGGCTCCTACGAGCAGTACTTC. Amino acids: CASSPQGTGGSYEQYF.

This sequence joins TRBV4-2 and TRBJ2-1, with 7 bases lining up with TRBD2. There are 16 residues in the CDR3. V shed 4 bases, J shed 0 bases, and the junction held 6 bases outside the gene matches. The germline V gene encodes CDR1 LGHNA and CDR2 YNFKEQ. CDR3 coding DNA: TGTGCCAGCAGCCCGTGGGGGGGACCCTCCTACAATGAGCAGTTCTTC. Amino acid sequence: CASSPWGGPSYNEQFF.

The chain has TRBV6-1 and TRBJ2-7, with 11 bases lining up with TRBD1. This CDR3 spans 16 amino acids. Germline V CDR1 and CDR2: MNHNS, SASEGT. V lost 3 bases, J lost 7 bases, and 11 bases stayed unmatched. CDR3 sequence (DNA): TGTGCCAGCAGTGAGACCTCCGGGACAGGGGGACGGGAGCAGTACTTC. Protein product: CASSETSGTGGREQYF.

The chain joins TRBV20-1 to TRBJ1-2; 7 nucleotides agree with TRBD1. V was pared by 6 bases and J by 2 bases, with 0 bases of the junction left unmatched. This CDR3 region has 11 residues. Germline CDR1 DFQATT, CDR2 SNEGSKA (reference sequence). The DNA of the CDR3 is TGCAGTGCGGGACAGAACTATGGCTACACCTTC. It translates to CSAGQNYGYTF.

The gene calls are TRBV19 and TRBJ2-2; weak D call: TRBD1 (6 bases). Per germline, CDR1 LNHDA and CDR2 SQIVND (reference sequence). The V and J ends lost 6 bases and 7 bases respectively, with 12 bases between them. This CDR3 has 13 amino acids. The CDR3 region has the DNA TGTGCCAGTAGCCAGGGACACGACGGGGAGCTGTTTTTT. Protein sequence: CASSQGHDGELFF.

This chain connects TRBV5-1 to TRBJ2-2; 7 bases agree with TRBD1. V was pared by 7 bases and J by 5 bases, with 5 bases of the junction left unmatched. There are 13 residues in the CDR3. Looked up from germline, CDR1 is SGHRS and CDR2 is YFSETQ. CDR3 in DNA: TGCGCCAGCTCCAGGGGGTCAACCGGGGAGCTGTTTTTT. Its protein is CASSRGSTGELFF. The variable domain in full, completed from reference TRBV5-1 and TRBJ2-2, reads KAGVTQTPRYLIKTRGQQVTLSCSPISGHRSVSWYQQTPGQGLQFLFEYFSETQRNKGNFPGRFSGRQFSNSRSEMNVSTLELGDSALYLCASSRGSTGELFFGEGSRLTVL.

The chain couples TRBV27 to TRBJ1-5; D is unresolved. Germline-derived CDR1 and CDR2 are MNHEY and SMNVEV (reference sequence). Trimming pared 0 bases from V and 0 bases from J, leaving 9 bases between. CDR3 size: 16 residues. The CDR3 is CASSLSRQISNQPQHF. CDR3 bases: TGTGCCAGCAGTTTATCTCGGCAGATTAGCAATCAGCCCCAGCATTTT.

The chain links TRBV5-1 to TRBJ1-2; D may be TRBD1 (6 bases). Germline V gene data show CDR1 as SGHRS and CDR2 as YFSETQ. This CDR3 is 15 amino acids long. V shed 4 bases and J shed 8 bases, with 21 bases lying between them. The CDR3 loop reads CASSPQGGRGGGYTF. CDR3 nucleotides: TGCGCCAGCAGCCCCCAAGGTGGCAGAGGGGGGGGCTACACCTTC.

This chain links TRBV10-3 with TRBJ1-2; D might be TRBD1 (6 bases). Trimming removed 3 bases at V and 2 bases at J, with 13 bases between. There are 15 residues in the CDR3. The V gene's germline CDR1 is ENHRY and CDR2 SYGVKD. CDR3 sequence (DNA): TGTGCCATCAGTGATCGCCAAGGGGGAAACTATGGCTACACCTTC. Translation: CAISDRQGGNYGYTF.

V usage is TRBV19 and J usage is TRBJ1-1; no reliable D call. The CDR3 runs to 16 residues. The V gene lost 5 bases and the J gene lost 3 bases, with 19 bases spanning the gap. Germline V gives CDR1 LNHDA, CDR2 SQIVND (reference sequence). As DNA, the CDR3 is TGTGCCAGTAGTCCGTGGGAGCCGCCTCGGGACACTGAAGCTTTCTTT. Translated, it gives CASSPWEPPRDTEAFF.

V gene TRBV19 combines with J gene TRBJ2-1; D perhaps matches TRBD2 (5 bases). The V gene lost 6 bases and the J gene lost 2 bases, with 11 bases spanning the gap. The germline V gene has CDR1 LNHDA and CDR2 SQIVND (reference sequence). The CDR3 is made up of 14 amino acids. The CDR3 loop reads CASRGALTYNEQFF. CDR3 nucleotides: TGTGCCAGTAGGGGAGCCTTAACCTACAATGAGCAGTTCTTC.

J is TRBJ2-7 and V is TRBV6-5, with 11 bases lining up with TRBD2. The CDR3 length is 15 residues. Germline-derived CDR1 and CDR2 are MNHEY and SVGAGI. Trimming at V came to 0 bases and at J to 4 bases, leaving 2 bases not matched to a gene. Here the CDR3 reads CASSYSLAGGYEQYF. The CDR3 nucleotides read TGTGCCAGCAGTTACTCGCTAGCGGGGGGTTACGAGCAGTACTTC.